This T cell receptor beta chain was recovered during a study of neoadjuvant nivolumab and ipilimumab in lung cancer. In its sample, this clone was seen once. Its matching antigen is unknown. Notes on the study in general: TCR richness and clonality were higher in tumors than adjacent uninvolved lung. From pretherapy to surgery, tumor richness and clonality rose with dual therapy. Blood richness before therapy tracked richness in tumors resected after neoadjuvant therapy.

With 2 bases removed from V and 0 bases from J, the gap between germline ends came to 13 bases. The germline gives CDR1 SGHRS, CDR2 YFSETQ. The CDR3 is 16 residues long. TCRdb's table, derived via immunoSEQ multiplex PCR, lists solely in-frame clones and lacks some. The data contain 28,000 or so clones, 83% of them singletons. This chain uses TRBV5-1 with TRBJ2-3; D ambiguous. The sequencing here drew on tumor tissue, taken after neoadjuvant nivolumab, alone or with ipilimumab, at or shortly before surgery. The clonotype comes from an adult with non-small cell lung cancer. The CDR3 here is CASSLDMGGSTDTQYF. CDR3 bases: TGCGCCAGCAGCTTAGACATGGGCGGTAGCACAGATACGCAGTATTTT.